This T cell receptor (beta chain) came from a study of PD-1 blockade in classical Hodgkin lymphoma. Findings and limits, study-wide: CD4+ TCR diversity, unlike CD8+, climbed significantly by C4D1. Prior to therapy, complete responders displayed diversity much like that of newly diagnosed patients. Relative to healthy donors, newly diagnosed patients reportedly had lower baseline TCR diversity, which was reported as lower still in relapsed/refractory patients.

Clones were sequenced by immunoSEQ multiplex PCR, and TCRdb holds only the in-frame ones, with some missing. The sample has 35,000 to 45,000 clones, 60% to 80% seen once. As to this clone: The antigen is not known.

V trimming: 1 base; J trimming: 4 bases; junction bases outside the gene matches: 6. The germline V gene encodes CDR1 SGHTA and CDR2 FQGTGA. This CDR3 contains 16 residues. Each patient relapsed following autologous stem cell transplantation, and prior brentuximab vedotin exposure differed. Best outcomes ranged across complete response, partial response and progressive disease. The specimen was peripheral blood mononuclear cells (PBMCs), collected before the second cycle of nivolumab. The chain uses TRBV7-3 and TRBJ2-1, with 8 bases matching TRBD1. The source of this sequence is a human donor with classical Hodgkin lymphoma. CDR3 sequence (DNA): TGTGCCAGCAGCTTAAGTGCAGGGGGCGGGTACAATGAGCAGTTCTTC. Protein sequence: CASSLSAGGGYNEQFF. Together with reference TRBV7-3 and TRBJ2-1, the CDR3 gives the full variable domain: GAGVSQTPSNKVTEKGKYVELRCDPISGHTALYWYRQSLGQGPEFLIYFQGTGAADDSGLPNDRFFAVRPEGSVSTLKIQRTERGDSAVYLCASSLSAGGGYNEQFFGPGTRLTVL.